The clone carrying this T cell receptor beta chain was counted many times. The target antigen is unknown. The TCR beta library used iRepertoire HTBI primers with Arm-PCR amplification of CDR3. TCRdb ran MiXCR on the multiplex PCR reads and lists one entry per CDR3 protein. The sample lists approximately 540,000 distinct CDR3 sequences; around 13% were seen once. Stated time point: newly diagnosed GD, antithyroid drugs for less than 3 months. PBMCs were the source of the RNA used for TCR sequencing. The ends were cut back, 0 bases at V and 2 bases at J, with 11 bases in the middle. The CDR3 is 16 residues long. CDR1 is MNHEY, CDR2 SVGEGT, per germline. This sample stems from a study of regulatory T cells in long-lasting Graves disease. Regarding the study as a whole: Whereas new patients shared roughly 910 public clonotypes, persistent patients shared more, at under 3,500.

The same data also contributed to another study, on T cells in Graves' hyperthyroidism and ophthalmopathy.

The clonotype originates from a woman aged 30 to 39 with Graves disease. The sample was peripheral blood mononuclear cells (PBMCs), taken at new diagnosis, from a patient treated with antithyroid drugs. The chain recombines TRBV6-2 or TRBV6-3 with TRBJ1-5; no reliable D call. The DNA of the CDR3 is TGTGCCAGCAGTTACTCATCCGCTCGGGGCAATCAGCCCCAGCATTTT. Translation gives CASSYSSARGNQPQHF.